The subject of this entry is one TCR beta chain. What it binds is unknown. These data originate in a study of shared clonotypes between healthy human individuals. Study outcomes and limitations: Compared with clonotypes that all four donors shared, non-shared clonotypes had lower generation probabilities.

Every subset had its genomic DNA shared out evenly among several immunoSEQ plates. The table came from immunoSEQ multiplex PCR; TCRdb's copy has only in-frame clones and leaves some out. Of over 2 million clones detected, just under 95% appear once; the ten largest clones hold 1.1%. Germline V gene data show CDR1 as SQVTM and CDR2 as ANQGSEA. The CDR3 loop spans 15 amino acids. Trimming took off 0 bases at V and 2 bases at J, with 14 bases between the two ends. CD45RO-negative CD8 cells positively selected for CCR7 made up the naive population, which excluded terminally differentiated effector memory CD45RA+ cells.

This sequence was found in a man aged 18 to 30 in good health. This sequence joins TRBV29-1 and TRBJ2-7; D might be TRBD2 (7 bases). Sequenced sample: naive CD8+ T cells sorted from blood. The chain's CDR3 is CSVEDSWEGAYEQYF. CDR3 nucleotide sequence: TGCAGCGTTGAAGATTCATGGGAGGGGGCCTACGAGCAGTACTTC.